The rows below give T cell receptor beta chains drawn from one sample of a study of T cell repertoires in cytomegalovirus infection. MiXCR, run by TCRdb on the reads, gives a single entry per CDR3 protein. The sample yields some 150,000 distinct CDR3 sequences, roughly a quarter seen once. The sequenced sample was PBMCs. The source of these receptors is a human donor in good health (CMV status not recorded). Some clones in this sample may be carry-over from other donors' samples. The CDR3 runs from the conserved cysteine through the conserved F or W. Fields, in order: V gene, clone size, D gene, J gene, CDR3 protein, CDR3 DNA. D genes are given only for firm matches. Clone sizes are given selectively: once, few, many, or a class where the clone is expanded.

V gene: TRBV12-3/TRBV12-4; clone size: -; D gene: -; J gene: TRBJ1-6; CDR3 protein: CASSLGATNRSPLHF; CDR3 DNA: TGTGCCAGCAGTTTAGGGGCTACGAATCGATCACCCCTCCACTTT
V gene: TRBV7-6; clone size: many; D gene: -; J gene: TRBJ2-7; CDR3 protein: CASSLMGPSLHEQYF; CDR3 DNA: TGTGCCAGCAGCTTAATGGGACCGTCATTGCACGAGCAGTACTTC
V gene: TRBV6-5; clone size: -; D gene: TRBD1; J gene: TRBJ1-1; CDR3 protein: CASSYRMTGGRSEAFF; CDR3 DNA: TGTGCCAGCAGTTACAGAATGACAGGGGGCAGAAGTGAAGCTTTCTTT
V gene: TRBV28; clone size: few; D gene: -; J gene: TRBJ2-2; CDR3 protein: CASSLLGLGANTGELFF; CDR3 DNA: TGTGCCAGCAGTTTACTGGGGCTTGGGGCGAACACCGGGGAGCTGTTTTTT
V gene: TRBV5-4; clone size: -; D gene: TRBD1; J gene: TRBJ2-1; CDR3 protein: CASSPGQGTHNEQFF; CDR3 DNA: TGTGCCAGCAGCCCAGGACAGGGCACTCACAATGAGCAGTTCTTC
V gene: TRBV7-9; clone size: -; D gene: -; J gene: TRBJ1-1; CDR3 protein: CASRNRAGEAFF; CDR3 DNA: TGTGCCAGCCGGAATCGGGCTGGTGAAGCTTTCTTT
V gene: TRBV12-3/TRBV12-4; clone size: few; D gene: TRBD2; J gene: TRBJ2-5; CDR3 protein: CASSLYGGQETQYF; CDR3 DNA: TGTGCCAGCAGTTTATACGGGGGGCAAGAGACCCAGTACTTC
V gene: TRBV28; clone size: -; D gene: TRBD1; J gene: TRBJ1-5; CDR3 protein: CASSFPDRPNQPQHF; CDR3 DNA: TGTGCCAGCAGTTTCCCGGACAGGCCCAATCAGCCCCAGCATTTT
V gene: TRBV7-2; clone size: few; D gene: -; J gene: TRBJ1-1; CDR3 protein: CASSPPQGYEAFF; CDR3 DNA: TGTGCCAGCAGCCCACCCCAGGGTTACGAAGCTTTCTTT
V gene: TRBV12-3/TRBV12-4; clone size: many; D gene: -; J gene: TRBJ1-5; CDR3 protein: CASSFEGRQPQHF; CDR3 DNA: TGTGCCAGCAGTTTTGAGGGGAGACAGCCCCAGCATTTT
V gene: TRBV5-4; clone size: -; D gene: TRBD1; J gene: TRBJ1-1; CDR3 protein: CASIGQGGTEAFF; CDR3 DNA: TGTGCCAGCATCGGACAGGGAGGCACTGAAGCTTTCTTT
V gene: TRBV20-1; clone size: once; D gene: -; J gene: TRBJ2-3; CDR3 protein: CSARDGGGSTDTQYF; CDR3 DNA: TGCAGTGCTAGAGATGGTGGCGGGAGCACAGATACGCAGTATTTT
V gene: TRBV2; clone size: -; D gene: -; J gene: TRBJ1-2; CDR3 protein: CASSRQLNYGYTF; CDR3 DNA: TGTGCCAGCAGTCGACAGCTGAACTATGGCTACACCTTC
V gene: TRBV7-2; clone size: many; D gene: TRBD2; J gene: TRBJ2-5; CDR3 protein: CASSDLGAGGQETQYF; CDR3 DNA: TGTGCCAGCAGCGATTTGGGAGCGGGGGGCCAAGAGACCCAGTACTTC
V gene: TRBV5-1; clone size: -; D gene: -; J gene: TRBJ2-7; CDR3 protein: CASTLGQAYEQYF; CDR3 DNA: TGCGCCAGCACCCTTGGGCAAGCCTACGAGCAGTACTTC
V gene: TRBV12-3/TRBV12-4; clone size: few; D gene: TRBD1; J gene: TRBJ1-6; CDR3 protein: CASSPTGGNSPLHF; CDR3 DNA: TGTGCCAGCAGTCCTACAGGGGGAAATTCACCCCTCCACTTT
V gene: TRBV7-6; clone size: -; D gene: -; J gene: TRBJ2-7; CDR3 protein: CASSLVRSGPGVHEQYF; CDR3 DNA: TGTGCCAGCAGCTTAGTGCGTTCGGGACCGGGTGTCCACGAGCAGTACTTC
V gene: TRBV24-1; clone size: -; D gene: -; J gene: TRBJ2-2; CDR3 protein: CATSDTTIMTGELFF; CDR3 DNA: TGTGCCACCAGTGATACGACTATTATGACCGGGGAGCTGTTTTTT
V gene: TRBV29-1; clone size: -; D gene: -; J gene: TRBJ1-2; CDR3 protein: CSVRQDGGYTF; CDR3 DNA: TGCAGCGTACGACAGGATGGTGGCTACACCTTC
V gene: TRBV29-1; clone size: -; D gene: -; J gene: TRBJ1-2; CDR3 protein: CSVVGGFGSGYTF; CDR3 DNA: TGCAGCGTTGTGGGGGGGTTCGGGAGCGGCTACACCTTC
V gene: TRBV14; clone size: -; D gene: -; J gene: TRBJ2-3; CDR3 protein: CASSLSWRGASTDTQYF; CDR3 DNA: TGTGCCAGCAGCCTTTCGTGGCGTGGAGCTAGCACAGATACGCAGTATTTT
V gene: TRBV28; clone size: many; D gene: -; J gene: TRBJ1-3; CDR3 protein: CASSLPDSFSGNTIYF; CDR3 DNA: TGTGCCAGCAGTTTGCCGGACAGCTTCTCTGGAAACACCATATATTTT
V gene: TRBV19; clone size: few; D gene: -; J gene: TRBJ1-5; CDR3 protein: CASTRSGRLNQPQHF; CDR3 DNA: TGTGCCAGTACCCGATCCGGCCGGCTCAATCAGCCCCAGCATTTT
V gene: TRBV12-3/TRBV12-4; clone size: many; D gene: -; J gene: TRBJ2-7; CDR3 protein: CASSFRDSGLYEQYF; CDR3 DNA: TGTGCCAGCAGTTTCCGGGACAGCGGGTTATACGAGCAGTACTTC
V gene: TRBV18; clone size: many; D gene: -; J gene: TRBJ1-1; CDR3 protein: CASSPGQGSTEAFF; CDR3 DNA: TGTGCCAGCTCACCGGGGCAGGGTTCCACTGAAGCTTTCTTT
V gene: TRBV5-6; clone size: few; D gene: -; J gene: TRBJ2-2; CDR3 protein: CASSLVGLKTNTGELFF; CDR3 DNA: TGTGCCAGCAGCTTGGTGGGGCTGAAGACGAACACCGGGGAGCTGTTTTTT
V gene: TRBV20-1; clone size: -; D gene: -; J gene: TRBJ2-1; CDR3 protein: CSVLADSSYNEQFF; CDR3 DNA: TGCAGTGTTTTAGCGGACAGCTCCTACAATGAGCAGTTCTTC
V gene: TRBV12-3/TRBV12-4; clone size: -; D gene: -; J gene: TRBJ2-3; CDR3 protein: CASSTSGTPRQPGTDTQYF; CDR3 DNA: TGTGCCAGCAGTACCTCCGGGACGCCCCGTCAACCCGGCACGGATACGCAGTATTTT
V gene: TRBV27; clone size: few; D gene: TRBD2; J gene: TRBJ2-3; CDR3 protein: CASSLSPPGLATTDTQYF; CDR3 DNA: TGTGCCAGCAGTTTATCGCCCCCGGGACTAGCAACCACAGATACGCAGTATTTT
V gene: TRBV29-1; clone size: -; D gene: TRBD1; J gene: TRBJ1-2; CDR3 protein: CSVEGEGNRQGLNYGYTF; CDR3 DNA: TGCAGCGTTGAGGGCGAGGGTAACCGACAGGGATTAAACTATGGCTACACCTTC
V gene: TRBV28; clone size: -; D gene: -; J gene: TRBJ2-7; CDR3 protein: CASSSLRDFLKTYEQYF; CDR3 DNA: TGTGCCAGCAGTTCTCTTCGGGACTTTCTTAAAACCTACGAGCAGTACTTC
V gene: TRBV7-2; clone size: many; D gene: TRBD1; J gene: TRBJ2-7; CDR3 protein: CASSRLAGTGDTYEQYF; CDR3 DNA: TGTGCCAGCAGCCGATTGGCCGGGACAGGGGACACCTACGAGCAGTACTTC
V gene: TRBV29-1; clone size: -; D gene: -; J gene: TRBJ2-7; CDR3 protein: CSVEAGYEQYF; CDR3 DNA: TGCAGCGTTGAGGCGGGTTACGAGCAGTACTTC